A single T cell receptor (beta chain) is shown here with its context. Since no conserved phenylalanine or tryptophan closes the CDR3, a read error is the likely cause. Three rounds of nested PCR, following a modified ARM-PCR protocol, produced the TCRbeta library. TCRdb re-derived calls from the multiplex PCR reads in MiXCR, one entry per CDR3 protein. The sample holds about 75,000 distinct CDR3 sequences, under 85% seen once. In germline, CDR1 is MNHNS, CDR2 SASEGT. This CDR3 has 13 residues. RNA was extracted from bulk tissue without any cell sorting. The sample comes from a study of tumor and adjacent non-tumor tissue in lung cancer.

The rearrangement joins TRBV6-1 to TRBJ1-1; 7 bases match TRBD1. The source of this sequence is a woman between 50 and 59 years old with non-small cell lung cancer. The sequencing input was lung tumor tissue. Here the CDR3 reads CTSRGGAPSEAFY. The CDR3 DNA is TGTACCAGCAGGGGGGGGGCACCCTCTGAAGCTTTCTAC.